In its sample, the clone carrying this T cell receptor beta chain was seen a few times. Germline V gene lookup returns CDR1 SGDLS and CDR2 YYNGEE. The V end was cut by 0 bases, the J end by 13 bases, with 11 bases between. The CDR3 runs to 13 residues. The data were produced by immunoSEQ multiplex PCR, yet TCRdb's version contains in-frame clones alone and is incomplete. The profile covers nearly 300,000 clones, with approximately 76% appearing a single time and approximately 5.1% taken by the ten largest. This sample is part of a study of cytotoxic CD8 clonotypes in ibrutinib-treated CLL. This chain uses TRBV9 with TRBJ1-6; D ambiguous. This TCR derives from a human donor with chronic lymphocytic leukemia. Sequences were derived from PBMCs, sampled at disease progression, from a patient treated with ibrutinib. CDR3 nucleotide sequence: TGTGCCAGCAGCGTAGTTCCGTCGTCTCCCCTCCACTTT. It yields the protein CASSVVPSSPLHF.